The next 16 T cell receptor beta chains were all read from a single sample in a study of blood T cell repertoires in COVID-19. Profiling relied on immunoSEQ multiplex PCR, and the TCRdb table lists in-frame clones only, not all of them. The sample carries over 150,000 clones, roughly 80% recorded once. Sequencing used peripheral blood. The receptors originated from a woman aged 60-75 years with acute or convalescent COVID-19.

J is TRBJ1-2 and V is TRBV5-8; TRBD1 matches 8 bases. This CDR3 is built from 14 residues. CDR1 and CDR2 from the germline V gene are SGHTS and YDEGEE. The J segment lost 6 bases and the V segment lost 1 base, leaving 5 bases of the junction unmatched. CDR3 loop: CASSLWAGGNGYTF. The CDR3 DNA reads as TGTGCCAGCAGCTTGTGGGCAGGGGGCAATGGCTACACCTTC.

The rearrangement joins TRBV25-1 to TRBJ1-1, with 9 bases fitting TRBD1. The CDR3 has 16 amino acids. Trimming took 7 bases from V and 1 from J; bases not matched to a gene: 10. Germline lookup yields CDR1 MGHDK and CDR2 SYGVNS. The CDR3 sequence: CASTPDPGQGNTEAFF. The CDR3 DNA follows: TGTGCCAGCACTCCCGATCCGGGACAGGGGAACACTGAAGCTTTCTTT.

The V call is TRBV3-1 (or the pseudogene TRBV3-2), the J call TRBJ1-1; D gene uncertain. Germline-derived CDR1 and CDR2 are LGHDT and YNNKEL (reference sequence). Trimming removed 4 bases at V and 1 base at J, with 7 bases between. The CDR3 has 13 amino acids. The CDR3 bases are TGTGCCAGCAGCCCCCGCAGGAACACTGAAGCTTTCTTT. Its translation: CASSPRRNTEAFF.

The chain joins TRBV7-9 to TRBJ1-5; 8 bases are a match to TRBD1. The CDR3 consists of 14 residues. Germline V gene data show CDR1 as SEHNR and CDR2 as FQNEAQ (reference sequence). Losses at the gene ends were 5 bases for V and 6 bases for J; bases not matched to a gene: 6. The CDR3 DNA sequence: TGTGCCAGCAGCCCCGGACAGGGCGGTCAGCCCCAGCATTTT. Residues: CASSPGQGGQPQHF.

The V call is TRBV30, the J call TRBJ1-6, with unresolved D. Germline values: CDR1 GTSNPN, CDR2 SVGIG (reference sequence). The germline V and J ends were trimmed by 5 bases and 0 bases, with 11 bases remaining between them. The CDR3 consists of 15 residues. The CDR3 loop is CAWSTGSSYNSPLHF. CDR3 in DNA: TGTGCCTGGTCAACCGGGAGCTCCTATAATTCACCCCTCCACTTT.

The genes are TRBV7-9 and TRBJ1-2; D remains ambiguous. The CDR3 covers 13 residues. Germline V lookup: CDR1 SEHNR, CDR2 FQNEAQ (reference sequence). Between the trimmed V and J ends, which lost 7 bases and 2 bases, there was a span of 11 bases. This chain's CDR3 is CASTPPGNYGYTF. CDR3 coding DNA: TGTGCCAGCACCCCTCCGGGGAACTATGGCTACACCTTC.

J is TRBJ2-1 and V is TRBV3-1 (or the pseudogene TRBV3-2), with 8 bases fitting TRBD2. Losses at the gene ends were 4 bases for V and 3 bases for J; bases not matched to a gene: 5. The V gene's germline CDR1 is LGHDT and CDR2 YNNKEL (reference sequence). The CDR3 has 15 residues. The CDR3 here is CASSPIGGVYNEQFF. CDR3 coding DNA: TGTGCCAGCAGCCCTATCGGGGGGGTCTACAATGAGCAGTTCTTC.

The V gene is TRBV30, the J gene TRBJ2-1; D gene uncertain. V was pared by 0 bases and J by 10 bases, with 7 bases between. The germline CDR1 and CDR2 sequences are GTSNPN and SVGIG (reference sequence). The length of the CDR3 is 11 residues. The DNA for the CDR3 is TGTGCCTGGAGTGTACTGGAGGAGCAGTTCTTC. Protein sequence: CAWSVLEEQFF.

This clone was counted once. V gene TRBV5-6 combines with J gene TRBJ2-7; TRBD2 aligns across 7 bases. Germline V gene data show CDR1 as SGHDT and CDR2 as YYEEEE. The V gene end was trimmed by 4 bases and the J gene end by 2 bases; junction bases not matched to a gene: 6. This CDR3 is built from 14 residues. The CDR3: CASSAAGTTYEQYF. CDR3 nucleotide sequence: TGTGCCAGCAGCGCAGCCGGGACTACCTACGAGCAGTACTTC.

V is TRBV4-2 and J is TRBJ2-2; 9 bases map to TRBD2. Trimming removed 1 base from V and 5 bases from J; junction bases left unmatched: 5. CDR1 LGHNA and CDR2 YNFKEQ come from the germline V gene. The CDR3 consists of 16 residues. The CDR3 loop reads CASSQGLAGRTGELFF. The CDR3, as DNA: TGTGCCAGCAGCCAAGGGCTAGCGGGGAGGACCGGGGAGCTGTTTTTT.

This chain links TRBV5-1 with TRBJ1-2, with 8 positions matching TRBD1. J lost 1 base, V lost 5 bases, and 7 bases had no gene match. The germline V gene encodes CDR1 SGHRS and CDR2 YFSETQ. The CDR3 runs to 15 residues. The CDR3 DNA sequence: TGCGCCAGCAGGGGACAGGAACTCCTTAACTATGGCTACACCTTC. Its translation: CASRGQELLNYGYTF. Complete variable domain (other parts from reference TRBV5-1 and TRBJ1-2): KAGVTQTPRYLIKTRGQQVTLSCSPISGHRSVSWYQQTPGQGLQFLFEYFSETQRNKGNFPGRFSGRQFSNSRSEMNVSTLELGDSALYLCASRGQELLNYGYTFGSGTRLTVV.

This clone was recorded only once. The rearrangement joins TRBV5-1 to TRBJ1-5; weak D call: TRBD1 (6 bases). Deletions cut 2 bases from V and 3 bases from J, with 9 bases between. The CDR3 spans 14 residues. Germline CDR1 is SGHRS and CDR2 is YFSETQ. In DNA form, the CDR3 reads TGCGCCAGCAGCTTCGGACAGTCCAATCAGCCCCAGCATTTT. Translating it yields CASSFGQSNQPQHF.

The V gene is TRBV27, the J gene TRBJ2-3; D ambiguous. Trimming took off 5 bases at V and 10 bases at J, with 10 bases between the two ends. Germline V gene sequence: CDR1 MNHEY, CDR2 SMNVEV (reference sequence). CDR3 length: 11 amino acids. The CDR3, as DNA: TGTGCCAGCAGTAAGCACTCCGCGCAGTATTTT. Protein: CASSKHSAQYF.

This clone occurred a few times. The chain combines TRBV9 with TRBJ1-3; 7 bases are shared with TRBD1. The germline CDR1 and CDR2 sequences are SGDLS and YYNGEE. Trimming cost V 0 bases and J 0 bases; bases outside gene matches: 6. The CDR3 is 17 amino acids. The CDR3 DNA sequence: TGTGCCAGCAGCGTAGGAGACAGGGTCAGCTCTGGAAACACCATATATTTT. Translated: CASSVGDRVSSGNTIYF.

The rearrangement links TRBV18 to TRBJ1-2; D is unclear. The CDR3 length is 14 residues. The germline CDR1 and CDR2 sequences are KGHSH and LQKENI. The germline V and J ends were trimmed by 5 bases and 6 bases, with 16 bases remaining between them. In DNA, the CDR3 is TGTGCCAGCTCAGTCCCGGGGATGGGAGATGGCTACACCTTC. Its translation: CASSVPGMGDGYTF. Using reference TRBV18 and TRBJ1-2 for the parts outside the CDR3, the full variable domain is NAGVMQNPRHLVRRRGQEARLRCSPMKGHSHVYWYRQLPEEGLKFMVYLQKENIIDESGMPKERFSAEFPKEGPSILRIQQVVRGDSAAYFCASSVPGMGDGYTFGSGTRLTVV.

The chain links TRBV5-6 to TRBJ1-3; no reliable D call. Germline-derived CDR1 and CDR2 are SGHDT and YYEEEE. The germline V and J ends were trimmed by 3 bases and 2 bases, with 9 bases remaining between them. The CDR3 runs to 14 residues. The CDR3 here is CASSSPGTGNTIYF. For the CDR3, the DNA is TGTGCCAGCAGCTCACCGGGGACTGGAAACACCATATATTTT.